This record concerns one T cell receptor beta chain sequence. This entry belongs to a study of control samples from healthy donors and cancer patients. The method was immunoSEQ multiplex PCR; TCRdb's version includes in-frame clones alone and lacks a portion of them. The sample lists 120,000 or so clones, 80% to 90% seen once, with roughly 3% in the top ten. The CDR3 is 12 residues long. V dropped 2 bases and J dropped 2 bases, with 4 bases sitting between them. Germline-derived CDR1 and CDR2 are SGHTA and FQGNSA. This clonotype originated in a man in his fifties or sixties in good health. Sequencing was performed on blood. V and J are TRBV7-2 and TRBJ2-7; D remains ambiguous. The CDR3 sequence is CASSLNAYEQYF. In DNA, the CDR3 is TGTGCCAGCAGCTTAAACGCCTACGAGCAGTACTTC.